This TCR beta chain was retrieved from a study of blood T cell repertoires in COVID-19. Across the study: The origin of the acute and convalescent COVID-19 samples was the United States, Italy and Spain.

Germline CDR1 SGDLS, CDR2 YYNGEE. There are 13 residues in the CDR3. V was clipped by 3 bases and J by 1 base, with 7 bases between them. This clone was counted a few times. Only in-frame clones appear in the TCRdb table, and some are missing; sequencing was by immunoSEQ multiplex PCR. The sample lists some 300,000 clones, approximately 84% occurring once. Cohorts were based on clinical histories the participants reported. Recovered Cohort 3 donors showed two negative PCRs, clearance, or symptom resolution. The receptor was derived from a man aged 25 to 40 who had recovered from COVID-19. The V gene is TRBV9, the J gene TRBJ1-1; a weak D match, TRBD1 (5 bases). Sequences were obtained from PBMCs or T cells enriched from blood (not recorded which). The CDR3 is CASSATGNTEAFF. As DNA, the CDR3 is TGTGCCAGCAGCGCCACAGGGAACACTGAAGCTTTCTTT.